A single sample gave rise to the 6 T cell receptor beta chains below, sequenced in a study of T cell responses to AZD1222 COVID-19 vaccine. TCRdb's table, derived via immunoSEQ multiplex PCR, lists solely in-frame clones and lacks some. Of just over 150,000 clones in the sample, about nine tenths were seen once. This specimen was peripheral blood, taken on day 0 of AZD1222 vaccination. These receptors came from an adult in good health.

This chain connects TRBV7-9 to TRBJ1-3; D may be TRBD1 (6 bases). The CDR3 runs 13 residues. Germline CDR1 reads SEHNR; CDR2 reads FQNEAQ (reference sequence). The V gene lost 5 bases and the J gene lost 4 bases, with 9 bases spanning the gap. The CDR3 region is CASSPGQGNTIYF. The CDR3 coding sequence is TGTGCCAGCAGCCCAGGACAGGGAAACACCATATATTTT.

The chain uses TRBV7-9 and TRBJ1-5, with unresolved D. The CDR3 is made up of 14 amino acids. Looked up from germline, CDR1 is SEHNR and CDR2 is FQNEAQ (reference sequence). Trimming shortened V by 1 base and J by 0 bases, and 4 bases separated the two germline ends. The CDR3 bases are TGTGCCAGCAGCTTAGATTCTAGCAATCAGCCCCAGCATTTT. Residues: CASSLDSSNQPQHF.

V is TRBV10-3 and J is TRBJ2-7, with TRBD2 as a possible D gene (6 bases). Trimming cost V 0 bases and J 6 bases, with 15 bases left between them. The CDR3 contains 15 residues. CDR1 and CDR2 from the germline V gene are ENHRY and SYGVKD. CDR3 in amino acids: CAISESVSGRGEQYF. In DNA form, the CDR3 reads TGTGCCATCAGTGAGTCGGTTAGCGGTAGGGGCGAGCAGTACTTC.

This clone has just one count. The chain combines TRBV6-5 with TRBJ2-7, with D tentatively TRBD1 (6 bases). The CDR3 has 15 residues. The germline V and J ends were trimmed by 0 bases and 1 base, with 10 bases remaining between them. Germline CDR1 reads MNHEY; CDR2 reads SVGAGI. In DNA form, the CDR3 reads TGTGCCAGCAGTTACTCGAATCAGGGGTCCTACGAGCAGTACTTC. It is translated as CASSYSNQGSYEQYF.

The V gene is TRBV6-5, the J gene TRBJ1-2; 12 positions agree with TRBD1. The CDR3 is 15 residues long. Germline CDR1 reads MNHEY; CDR2 reads SVGAGI. V shed 6 bases, J shed 8 bases, and the junction held 10 bases outside the gene matches. CDR3 sequence (DNA): TGTGCCAGCAGCGACCGGGACAGGGGGCTGGGGGGCTACACCTTC. This encodes CASSDRDRGLGGYTF.

The chain is built from TRBV14 and TRBJ1-1; perhaps TRBD1 as D (6 bases). The ends were cut back, 0 bases at V and 1 base at J, with 12 bases in the middle. The length of the CDR3 is 16 residues. In germline, CDR1 is SGHDN, CDR2 FVKESK. The CDR3 coding sequence is TGTGCCAGCAGCCAAGACGGGGACACCCGGAACACTGAAGCTTTCTTT. Translation: CASSQDGDTRNTEAFF.